This record looks at one TCR beta chain sequence and its context. The antigen is unknown. The data are from a study of persistence of HIV-infected CD4 T cells. Germline CDR1 reads SNHLY; CDR2 reads FYNNEI. Trimming pared 4 bases from V and 2 bases from J, leaving 11 bases between. This CDR3 region has 14 residues. Anti-CD3/anti-CD28 beads served as a nonspecific positive control stimulus. Sorting of responding CD4+ T cells relied on upregulated CD40 ligand together with CD69. Undetectable plasma HIV-1 RNA below 50 copies/mL lasted at least 4 years. General observations from the study: TCR analyses could not target the rare provirus-carrying CMV-responding cells.

The libraries were made with immunoSEQ version 4 in survey mode. Method: immunoSEQ multiplex PCR; TCRdb's copy keeps in-frame clones and lacks some. The data hold 40,000 to 55,000 clones, with over 80% observed a single time. The sample was CD4+ T cells sorted from PBMCs after approximately 20-hour stimulation, taken from a patient who received antiretroviral therapy. This rearrangement joins TRBV2 to TRBJ1-1; D is possibly TRBD1 (6 bases). The clonotype originates from an adult woman with HIV who was CMV-seropositive. CDR3 in amino acids: CASSVDRLNTEAFF. Here the CDR3 DNA reads TGTGCCAGCAGTGTTGACAGGTTAAACACTGAAGCTTTCTTT.